This T cell receptor beta chain was recorded in a study of cytomegalovirus exposure and HLA in healthy donors. Study background: Inside one of the first data releases sat 80 million to 95 million unique TCRs taken from HLA-typed donors.

V dropped 7 bases and J dropped 4 bases, with 17 bases sitting between them. Looked up from germline, CDR1 is SNHLY and CDR2 is FYNNEI. This CDR3 has 15 amino acids. Healthy bone marrow donors made up the donor group. At the time of sampling, donors were nominally healthy, though unrecorded immune exposures were likely. Primers for the PCR totalled 60 Vbeta and 13 Jbeta. Profiling relied on immunoSEQ multiplex PCR, and the TCRdb table lists in-frame clones only, not all of them. This table has roughly 100,000 clones, more than 70% appearing once. This clonotype was sampled from a woman in her sixties or seventies in good health and CMV-seropositive. What was sequenced was PBMCs. This chain links TRBV2 with TRBJ2-1, with a weak D call TRBD2 (5 bases). The CDR3 coding sequence is TGTGCCAGCACATCTCGTACTAGTGGGTACAATGAGCAGTTCTTC. Its protein is CASTSRTSGYNEQFF.